The source of this T cell receptor (beta chain) is a study of cytomegalovirus exposure and HLA in healthy donors. Overall study findings and caveats: The later analysis indicated that the majority of CMV-associated TCR beta chains appeared HLA-restricted. Upon later analysis, TCR association rates were observed to vary by HLA locus, being highest for DRB1 and lowest for HLA-C.

Primers: 60 Vbeta forward and 13 Jbeta reverse. Here immunoSEQ multiplex PCR was the method, and the copy in TCRdb shows in-frame clones only, minus some. The data contain 170,000 or so clones, around 80% of them singletons. Notes on this clone: The antigen remains undetermined.

The TCR was taken from a woman between 45 and 65 years old in good health and CMV-seropositive. Sample: PBMCs.

CDR3 residues: CATGGSGLNEQFF. CDR3 DNA sequence: TGTGCCACCGGGGGTAGCGGTTTGAATGAGCAGTTCTTC. The V and J genes are TRBV10-3 and TRBJ2-1; tentatively, D is TRBD2 (6 bases). The CDR3 runs 13 residues. Per the germline V gene, CDR1 is ENHRY and CDR2 is SYGVKD. Trimming took 10 bases from V and 7 from J, leaving 17 bases between them.